These T cell receptor beta chains were read from a single sample in a study of T cells in Graves' hyperthyroidism and ophthalmopathy. Via MiXCR, TCRdb re-called the multiplex PCR reads, giving one row per CDR3 protein. The table lists some 340,000 distinct CDR3 sequences, 12% to 15% of them singletons. The sample taken for sequencing was blood. These receptors were obtained from a woman aged 35 to 49 with Graves' ophthalmopathy. CDR3s include the opening cysteine and the closing phenylalanine or tryptophan. Fields, in order: D gene, V gene, J gene, clone size, CDR3 DNA, CDR3 protein. The D gene is left open where the match is weak. The size field is filled for only some rows; it gives once, few, many or a size class.

D gene: TRBD2; V gene: TRBV20-1; J gene: TRBJ2-7; clone size: many; CDR3 DNA: TGCAGTGCTAGACCTGGACTAGCGGGGAGCTCCTACGAGCAGTACTTC; CDR3 protein: CSARPGLAGSSYEQYF
D gene: .; V gene: TRBV11-2; J gene: TRBJ2-1; clone size: many; CDR3 DNA: TGTGCCAGCAGCTTAGATGGGTCAGGGGTCGATGAGCAGTTCTTC; CDR3 protein: CASSLDGSGVDEQFF
D gene: .; V gene: TRBV3-1; J gene: TRBJ2-7; clone size: few; CDR3 DNA: TGTGCCAGCAGCCAAGGGACATACTACGAGCAGTACTTC; CDR3 protein: CASSQGTYYEQYF
D gene: .; V gene: TRBV3-1; J gene: TRBJ2-5; clone size: few; CDR3 DNA: TGTGCCAGCAGCCAAGGAACTGGGGAGACCCAGTACTTC; CDR3 protein: CASSQGTGETQYF
D gene: .; V gene: TRBV2; J gene: TRBJ2-2; clone size: many; CDR3 DNA: TGTGCCAGCAGCCAAGCCTCCTTTGGAACCGGGGAGCTGTTTTTT; CDR3 protein: CASSQASFGTGELFF
D gene: TRBD2; V gene: TRBV27; J gene: TRBJ2-3; clone size: .; CDR3 DNA: TGTGTCAGCAGTTTAGGTCTAGCGGGAGATACGCAGTATTTT; CDR3 protein: CVSSLGLAGDTQYF
D gene: TRBD1; V gene: TRBV6-1; J gene: TRBJ1-2; clone size: .; CDR3 DNA: TGTGCCAGCTACCTCCCGACCTCGACAGGGGTCGGCTACACCTTC; CDR3 protein: CASYLPTSTGVGYTF
D gene: TRBD1; V gene: TRBV27; J gene: TRBJ1-2; clone size: many; CDR3 DNA: TGTGCCAGCAGTCCGGGATCGACAGGGAGCCTCCATGGCTACACCTTC; CDR3 protein: CASSPGSTGSLHGYTF
D gene: .; V gene: TRBV5-6; J gene: TRBJ2-7; clone size: few; CDR3 DNA: TGTGCCAGCAGCTCGGACGACTACGAGCAGTACTTC; CDR3 protein: CASSSDDYEQYF
D gene: .; V gene: TRBV20-1; J gene: TRBJ2-7; clone size: many; CDR3 DNA: TGCAGTGCTAGAGATGGGCAGCGGTACGAGCAGTACTTC; CDR3 protein: CSARDGQRYEQYF
D gene: TRBD2; V gene: TRBV19; J gene: TRBJ2-3; clone size: .; CDR3 DNA: TGTGCCTTAGCAGTAGAGACTAGCGAGGAAGATACGCAGTATTTT; CDR3 protein: CALAVETSEEDTQYF
D gene: TRBD1; V gene: TRBV28; J gene: TRBJ1-5; clone size: many; CDR3 DNA: TGTGCCAGCAGCTTCACAGGGGGCGGCAATCAGCCCCAGCATTTT; CDR3 protein: CASSFTGGGNQPQHF
D gene: .; V gene: TRBV7-6; J gene: TRBJ2-2; clone size: .; CDR3 DNA: TGTGCCAGCAGCACTAACAGTTACACCGGGGAGCTGTTTTTT; CDR3 protein: CASSTNSYTGELFF
D gene: .; V gene: TRBV6-1; J gene: TRBJ1-1; clone size: .; CDR3 DNA: TGTGCCAGCAGTGGGCGCAGAGGGCTCACTGAAGCTTTCTTT; CDR3 protein: CASSGRRGLTEAFF
D gene: TRBD1; V gene: TRBV3-1; J gene: TRBJ2-1; clone size: .; CDR3 DNA: TGTGCCAGCAGCCAACCGCCATCCGGGACAGGGGTATCGGGAGGATCCTACAATGAGCAGTTCTTC; CDR3 protein: CASSQPPSGTGVSGGSYNEQFF
D gene: TRBD1; V gene: TRBV19; J gene: TRBJ1-1; clone size: many; CDR3 DNA: TGTGCCAGTAGTAAACAGGGGAAGGGCACTGAAGCTTTCTTT; CDR3 protein: CASSKQGKGTEAFF
D gene: .; V gene: TRBV7-9; J gene: TRBJ1-2; clone size: .; CDR3 DNA: TGTGCCAGCAGCGCGACAGGTTACCTTGATGGCTACACCTTC; CDR3 protein: CASSATGYLDGYTF
D gene: .; V gene: TRBV13; J gene: TRBJ2-5; clone size: many; CDR3 DNA: TGTGCCAGCAGCTTGCGGTCAGGGGCAAGGGAGACCCAGTACTTC; CDR3 protein: CASSLRSGARETQYF
D gene: TRBD1; V gene: TRBV3-1; J gene: TRBJ2-1; clone size: few; CDR3 DNA: TGTGCCAGCAGCCAAGATGGGGACAGGGTCAATGAGCAGTTCTTC; CDR3 protein: CASSQDGDRVNEQFF
D gene: TRBD1; V gene: TRBV6-4; J gene: TRBJ2-7; clone size: .; CDR3 DNA: TGTGCCAGTCTAGGGGGGGGTTTGACAGGGGGCAAATCCTACGAGCAGTACTTC; CDR3 protein: CASLGGGLTGGKSYEQYF
D gene: .; V gene: TRBV4-1; J gene: TRBJ2-7; clone size: .; CDR3 DNA: TGCGCCAGCAGCCAAGGGGGCTGGAGCGAGCAGTACTTC; CDR3 protein: CASSQGGWSEQYF
D gene: .; V gene: TRBV12-3/TRBV12-4; J gene: TRBJ2-1; clone size: .; CDR3 DNA: TGTGCCAGCAGTTCCCCCGCCTCCAATGAGCAGTTCTTC; CDR3 protein: CASSSPASNEQFF
D gene: .; V gene: TRBV28; J gene: TRBJ1-3; clone size: many; CDR3 DNA: TGTGCCAGCAGTTTAACAGGGAGCTCTGGAAACACCATATATTTT; CDR3 protein: CASSLTGSSGNTIYF
D gene: TRBD2; V gene: TRBV7-2; J gene: TRBJ2-5; clone size: many; CDR3 DNA: TGTGCCAGCAGCTGGCTAGCGGGAGGTGGTAAGACCCAGTACTTC; CDR3 protein: CASSWLAGGGKTQYF
D gene: .; V gene: TRBV27; J gene: TRBJ1-2; clone size: many; CDR3 DNA: TGTGCCAGCAGTTTAACACGGGACGGCCATGGCTACACCTTC; CDR3 protein: CASSLTRDGHGYTF
D gene: .; V gene: TRBV28; J gene: TRBJ1-3; clone size: many; CDR3 DNA: TGTGCCAGCAGTTTGCCGACTCTCTCTGGAAACACCATATATTTT; CDR3 protein: CASSLPTLSGNTIYF
D gene: .; V gene: TRBV6-1; J gene: TRBJ2-2; clone size: many; CDR3 DNA: TGTGCCAGCAGTTATATTCGGGGGCCCAGCACCGGGGAGCTGTTTTTT; CDR3 protein: CASSYIRGPSTGELFF
D gene: TRBD2; V gene: TRBV14; J gene: TRBJ2-1; clone size: many; CDR3 DNA: TGTGCCAGCAGCCGGGGAACTAGCGATGAGCAGTTCTTC; CDR3 protein: CASSRGTSDEQFF
D gene: TRBD1; V gene: TRBV20-1; J gene: TRBJ2-2; clone size: .; CDR3 DNA: TGCAGTGCTGCACCGGGACAGGGGATCCCCGGGGAGCTGTTTTTT; CDR3 protein: CSAAPGQGIPGELFF
D gene: TRBD1; V gene: TRBV10-2; J gene: TRBJ1-1; clone size: few; CDR3 DNA: TGCGCCAGCAGACGCAGGGGGGGCCATGGCACTGAAGCTTTCTTT; CDR3 protein: CASRRRGGHGTEAFF
D gene: .; V gene: TRBV10-3; J gene: TRBJ1-1; clone size: many; CDR3 DNA: TGTGCCATCAGTGGGGCAGGGCGGAACCTAGTGAACACTGAAGCTTTCTTT; CDR3 protein: CAISGAGRNLVNTEAFF
D gene: .; V gene: TRBV20-1; J gene: TRBJ1-1; clone size: .; CDR3 DNA: TGCAGTGCTAGAGATGGAAGGTCCCAAGCTTTCTTT; CDR3 protein: CSARDGRSQAFF
D gene: TRBD2; V gene: TRBV6-1; J gene: TRBJ2-7; clone size: many; CDR3 DNA: TGTGCCAGCAGTGAAGTGGTCCCGGGACTAGCGGGGTACGAGCAGTACTTC; CDR3 protein: CASSEVVPGLAGYEQYF
D gene: TRBD1; V gene: TRBV2; J gene: TRBJ1-2; clone size: many; CDR3 DNA: TGTGCCAGCAGGGATGGGACAGGGGGCGACTATGGCTACACCTTC; CDR3 protein: CASRDGTGGDYGYTF
D gene: .; V gene: TRBV14; J gene: TRBJ2-1; clone size: many; CDR3 DNA: TGTGCCAGCAGCCCCCTCCTCCCCTCCTACAATGAGCAGTTCTTC; CDR3 protein: CASSPLLPSYNEQFF
D gene: .; V gene: TRBV5-4; J gene: TRBJ1-2; clone size: .; CDR3 DNA: TGTGCCAGCAGCCACAAGGTCCAGGGATATGGCTACACCTTC; CDR3 protein: CASSHKVQGYGYTF
D gene: TRBD2; V gene: TRBV6-1; J gene: TRBJ2-1; clone size: many; CDR3 DNA: TGTGCCAGCAGCTCCCCAACTAGCGTCAATGAGCAGTTCTTC; CDR3 protein: CASSSPTSVNEQFF
D gene: .; V gene: TRBV11-2; J gene: TRBJ1-6; clone size: many; CDR3 DNA: TGTGCCAGCAGCTTAGAGGGCGGTCGGTACTCACCCCTCCACTTT; CDR3 protein: CASSLEGGRYSPLHF
D gene: TRBD2; V gene: TRBV12-5; J gene: TRBJ2-3; clone size: many; CDR3 DNA: TGTGCTAGTGGTTTGGTATTACGGGGGGGCACAGATACGCAGTATTTT; CDR3 protein: CASGLVLRGGTDTQYF
D gene: .; V gene: TRBV11-2; J gene: TRBJ2-5; clone size: many; CDR3 DNA: TGTGCCAGCAGCTTTATAGGCCAGACCCAGTACTTC; CDR3 protein: CASSFIGQTQYF
D gene: .; V gene: TRBV19; J gene: TRBJ2-7; clone size: once; CDR3 DNA: TGTGCCCGTAGCCCGACCGGGGGGACAGGCCCCTCCTACGAGCAGTACTTC; CDR3 protein: CARSPTGGTGPSYEQYF
D gene: .; V gene: TRBV29-1; J gene: TRBJ1-3; clone size: .; CDR3 DNA: TGCAGCGCCGATTTGCCCGCAGGGCCCTCTGGAAACACCATATATTTT; CDR3 protein: CSADLPAGPSGNTIYF